One T cell receptor beta chain is described in this entry. Germline V CDR1 and CDR2: LGHDT, YNNKEL (reference sequence). This CDR3 has 17 residues. With 6 bases removed from V and 5 bases from J, the gap between germline ends came to 24 bases. The record originates from a study of blood T cell repertoires in COVID-19. Study in general: The cDNA or gDNA used as material had been derived from T cells, B-cell-depleted T cells, or PBMCs.

Per the original data handling: Estimation of nucleated cell counts relied on the amplification of reference gene primers. The protocol was immunoSEQ multiplex PCR, while the TCRdb copy is restricted to in-frame clones and leaves out a portion. That table supplies the V and J calls and clone size; D and trimming were determined from the DNA. The sample lists 150,000 to 200,000 clones, roughly nine tenths occurring once. What was sequenced was peripheral blood. The sequence came from a man in his 70s with active or convalescent COVID-19. The chain joins TRBV3-1 (or the pseudogene TRBV3-2) to TRBJ2-3; perhaps TRBD2 as D (6 bases). The CDR3 here is CASRPPRTGEGLDTQYF. CDR3 bases: TGTGCCAGCAGACCGCCTAGAACGGGAGAAGGCTTAGATACGCAGTATTTT.